These 29 T cell receptor beta chains were all obtained from the same sample, sequenced in a study of early T cells in non-severe SARS-CoV-2 infection. Each CDR3 protein is one row after TCRdb ran MiXCR on the 5' RACE reads. This table holds more than 50,000 distinct CDR3 sequences, more than 10% found once. Sequenced material: whole blood, taken at baseline. The receptor set was obtained from an adult who was a healthcare worker with PCR-confirmed SARS-CoV-2 infection or an uninfected control (not recorded which).

The rearrangement joins TRBV5-1 to TRBJ1-2; 7 positions match TRBD1. J was trimmed by 3 bases and V by 2 bases; bases with no gene match: 4. The CDR3 sequence is 14 residues long. Germline CDR1 is SGHRS and CDR2 is YFSETQ. CDR3 in DNA: TGCGCCAGCAGCTTCCAGGGGGGTCACTATGGCTACACCTTC. Encoded protein: CASSFQGGHYGYTF.

This clonotype was observed a handful of times. The V and J genes are TRBV28 and TRBJ1-4, with TRBD1 as a possible D gene (5 bases). The CDR3 consists of 15 residues. Per the germline V gene, CDR1 is MDHEN and CDR2 is SYDVKM. Between the trimmed V and J ends, which lost 4 bases and 7 bases, there was a span of 16 bases. CDR3 sequence (DNA): TGTGCCAGCAGTTACCCCAGGGCGATGAGTGAAAAACTGTTTTTT. It codes for CASSYPRAMSEKLFF.

V gene TRBV29-1 combines with J gene TRBJ2-1, with D tentatively TRBD2 (6 bases). The V end was cut by 7 bases, the J end by 2 bases, with 18 bases between. The CDR3 is 15 residues long. Per the germline V gene, CDR1 is SQVTM and CDR2 is ANQGSEA. The CDR3 is CSAYASGGTYNEQFF. CDR3 bases: TGCAGCGCTTACGCGAGCGGCGGGACCTACAATGAGCAGTTCTTC.

This clonotype has just a few counts. This chain uses TRBV12-3 or TRBV12-4 with TRBJ2-3; D is uncertain. V was trimmed by 6 bases and J by 6 bases, leaving 10 bases between them. The CDR3 runs to 12 residues. The CDR3 reads CASRQLADTQYF. For the CDR3, the DNA is TGTGCCAGCAGGCAACTTGCTGATACGCAGTATTTT.

The gene calls are TRBV7-9 and TRBJ2-1, with 10 nucleotides matching TRBD1. Germline CDR1 SEHNR, CDR2 FQNEAQ (reference sequence). The CDR3 covers 14 residues. The V gene end was trimmed by 5 bases and the J gene end by 5 bases; junction bases not matched to a gene: 3. CDR3 bases: TGTGCCAGCAGCCTGGACAGGGGGGACAATGAGCAGTTCTTC. Residues: CASSLDRGDNEQFF.

The table lists this clonotype with a few counts. This chain joins TRBV5-6 and TRBJ2-7, with 8 positions matching TRBD1. J was trimmed by 0 bases and V by 0 bases; bases with no gene match: 5. The CDR3 is 16 amino acids. Germline lookup yields CDR1 SGHDT and CDR2 YYEEEE. The CDR3 protein is CASSLVGTGVSYEQYF. Written as DNA, the CDR3 is TGTGCCAGCAGCTTGGTTGGGACAGGAGTCTCCTACGAGCAGTACTTC.

The chain couples TRBV6-4 to TRBJ2-1, with D maybe TRBD2 (5 bases). From germline, CDR1 is MRHNA and CDR2 SNTAGT. This CDR3 is built from 15 residues. V was cut by 2 bases and J by 8 bases, with 16 bases left in between. The CDR3 here is CASSDRAGEGDEQFF. CDR3 coding DNA: TGTGCCAGCAGTGACCGCGCGGGCGAAGGCGATGAGCAGTTCTTC.

This clonotype was seen only a few times. The rearrangement joins TRBV14 to TRBJ1-2; D may be TRBD1 (5 bases). V lost 0 bases and J lost 8, with 16 bases in between. The CDR3 has 15 amino acids. Germline V CDR1 and CDR2: SGHDN, FVKESK. The DNA of the CDR3 is TGTGCCAGCAGCCAAGAGACGGGCAGGGCGGGAGGCTACACCTTC. Protein product: CASSQETGRAGGYTF.

This clonotype turned up a few times. The chain employs TRBV9 and TRBJ2-4; 9 bases match TRBD1. This CDR3 comprises 16 residues. J was trimmed by 6 bases and V by 4 bases; bases with no gene match: 11. Germline V lookup: CDR1 SGDLS, CDR2 YYNGEE. The CDR3 loop is CASSPQPTGGLNIQYF. CDR3 sequence (DNA): TGTGCCAGCAGCCCCCAACCGACAGGGGGGCTAAACATTCAGTACTTC.

Judged by abundance, this clonotype is medium-sized. The chain carries TRBV5-4 and TRBJ2-1; D unresolved. CDR3 length: 12 amino acids. V was trimmed by 0 bases and J by 9 bases, leaving 7 bases between them. The V gene's germline CDR1 is SGHNT and CDR2 YYREEE (reference sequence). The CDR3 nucleotides are TGTGCCAGCAGCTTGGATTCCGGTGAGCAGTTCTTC. It encodes CASSLDSGEQFF.

The chain is built from TRBV24-1 and TRBJ2-1; D assignment may be TRBD1 or TRBD2 (6 bases each). Looked up from germline, CDR1 is KGHDR and CDR2 is SFDVKD. The CDR3 covers 14 residues. The V gene lost 3 bases and the J gene lost 7 bases, with 12 bases spanning the gap. The CDR3 loop is CATSDPRRGNEQFF. The CDR3 DNA reads as TGTGCCACCAGTGATCCCCGGAGGGGGAATGAGCAGTTCTTC.

This clonotype was counted at least ten times. The chain is built from TRBV6-2 or TRBV6-3 and TRBJ1-5; no reliable D call. Germline CDR1 is MNHEY and CDR2 is SVGEGT. The CDR3 contains 12 residues. Trimming stripped 4 bases from V and 6 bases from J, with 7 bases between. The CDR3: CASSLYGQPQHF. CDR3 bases: TGTGCCAGCAGTTTATATGGTCAGCCCCAGCATTTT.

The V gene is TRBV28, the J gene TRBJ2-7, with 7 bases matching TRBD1. The CDR3 loop spans 14 amino acids. With 6 bases clipped from V and 2 bases from J, the junction kept 7 bases outside the gene matches. Germline CDR1 is MDHEN and CDR2 is SYDVKM. CDR3 nucleotides: TGTGCCAGCAGCCTAACCAGGGGGACCTACGAGCAGTACTTC. Encoded protein: CASSLTRGTYEQYF.

This clonotype came up many times. J is TRBJ2-1 and V is TRBV7-3; 9 bases match TRBD1. J lost 1 base, V lost 4 bases, and 5 bases had no gene match. Germline V gene data show CDR1 as SGHTA and CDR2 as FQGTGA. The CDR3 runs 16 residues. The CDR3 reads CASSSLGQGSYNEQFF. CDR3 DNA sequence: TGTGCCAGCAGCTCCCTCGGACAGGGGTCCTACAATGAGCAGTTCTTC.

This clonotype was counted only a few times. The J gene is TRBJ2-1, the V gene TRBV15, with TRBD2 matching over 7 bases. CDR3 length equals 14 residues. Germline CDR1 is LNHNV and CDR2 is YYDKDF (reference sequence). The V and J ends lost 4 bases and 7 bases, in that order; junction bases with no gene match: 7. The CDR3 loop is CATSKAGEWNEQFF. In nucleotides, the CDR3 is TGTGCCACCAGCAAGGCGGGAGAATGGAATGAGCAGTTCTTC. The entire variable domain, with the rest obtained from reference TRBV15 and TRBJ2-1, is as follows: DAMVIQNPRYQVTQFGKPVTLSCSQTLNHNVMYWYQQKSSQAPKLLFHYYDKDFNNEADTPDNFQSRRPNTSFCFLDIRSPGLGDTAMYLCATSKAGEWNEQFFGPGTRLTVL.

The genes are TRBV12-3 or TRBV12-4 and TRBJ2-7, with D possibly being TRBD2 (7 bases). V lost 11 bases and J lost 6, with 17 bases in between. CDR3 length equals 12 residues. CDR3 in amino acids: CASNTRGGEQYF. Written as DNA, the CDR3 is TGTGCCTCCAATACTAGGGGGGGCGAGCAGTACTTC.

This clonotype was seen more than once but under ten times. The CDR3 spells CASSWGVDNEQFF. The DNA of the CDR3 is TGTGCCAGCAGCTGGGGAGTGGACAATGAGCAGTTCTTC. The J gene is TRBJ2-1, the V gene TRBV7-8, with D perhaps TRBD2 (5 bases). Germline CDR1 reads SGHVS; CDR2 reads FQNEAQ. CDR3 length: 13 amino acids. Trimming took 4 bases from V and 5 from J, leaving 9 bases between them.

This clonotype was recorded many times. The rearrangement links TRBV20-1 to TRBJ1-1, with a weak D call TRBD1 (5 bases). The V gene lost 6 bases and the J gene lost 3 bases, with 14 bases spanning the gap. Germline V lookup: CDR1 DFQATT, CDR2 SNEGSKA (reference sequence). This CDR3 spans 13 amino acids. CDR3 sequence (DNA): TGCAGTGCCCCGACAGTAGATTACACTGAAGCTTTCTTT. Residues: CSAPTVDYTEAFF.

This clonotype was detected a few times. V usage is TRBV12-3 or TRBV12-4 and J usage is TRBJ1-5; D might be TRBD1 (5 bases). Trimming removed 4 bases at V and 0 bases at J, with 10 bases between. This CDR3 contains 15 residues. In DNA, the CDR3 is TGTGCCAGCAGTTCCAGCAGGGTTAGCAATCAGCCCCAGCATTTT. The encoded protein is CASSSSRVSNQPQHF.

This chain links TRBV19 with TRBJ1-5, with D unresolved. CDR3 length: 13 residues. V was trimmed by 6 bases and J by 11 bases, leaving 17 bases between them. Germline CDR1 reads LNHDA; CDR2 reads SQIVND (reference sequence). The CDR3: CASRDSRFIAQHF. The CDR3 coding sequence is TGTGCCAGTAGGGATTCCCGTTTCATAGCCCAGCATTTT.

At least ten counts were recorded for this clonotype. The DNA is omitted, as the CDR3 cannot be located on it reliably, and the CDR3 follows TCRdb's listing. The genes are TRBV6-6 and TRBJ2-1; TRBD2, as called in the table, went unchecked against the DNA. The CDR3 length equals 15 residues, ends included. CDR1 is MNHNY and CDR2 is SVGAGI in the germline V gene (reference sequence). The CDR3 region is CASSSSGLPGNEQFF.

The V gene is TRBV6-2 or TRBV6-3, the J gene TRBJ2-3, with TRBD1 identical over 7 bases. Germline trimming cut 0 bases from V and 5 bases from J; bases unmatched to any gene: 2. From germline, CDR1 is MNHEY and CDR2 SVGEGT. The CDR3 consists of 14 residues. As DNA, the CDR3 is TGTGCCAGCAGTTACTCGACAGGGAGAGATACGCAGTATTTT. Amino acid sequence: CASSYSTGRDTQYF.

This clonotype appeared a few times. The rearrangement joins TRBV20-1 to TRBJ1-5; no firm D call. The V and J ends lost 3 bases and 1 base respectively, with 10 bases between them. Looked up from germline, CDR1 is DFQATT and CDR2 is SNEGSKA (reference sequence). The CDR3 totals 14 residues. The CDR3 coding sequence is TGCAGTGCTAGCGCGGCGGTAAGCAATCAGCCCCAGCATTTT. Protein product: CSASAAVSNQPQHF.

There are many counts of this clonotype. This chain uses TRBV7-2 with TRBJ2-5; 7 bases align to TRBD2. V shed 2 bases and J 1 base; nucleotides not matched to a gene: 1. The germline V gene encodes CDR1 SGHTA and CDR2 FQGNSA. The CDR3 is made up of 14 amino acids. CDR3 nucleotide sequence: TGTGCCAGCAGCTTAAGCGGGACCCAAGAGACCCAGTACTTC. Amino acid sequence: CASSLSGTQETQYF.

This clonotype has only a few counts. The chain uses TRBV12-3 or TRBV12-4 and TRBJ2-5, with D uncertain. The CDR3 runs 12 residues. V shed 6 bases and J shed 4 bases, with 9 bases lying between them. The CDR3 region has the DNA TGTGCCAGCAGCCCAAGTGGAGAGACCCAGTACTTC. Its translation: CASSPSGETQYF.

The chain couples TRBV20-1 to TRBJ2-1; TRBD2 aligns across 10 bases. J lost 11 bases, V lost 4 bases, and 14 bases had no gene match. Germline-derived CDR1 and CDR2 are DFQATT and SNEGSKA (reference sequence). The CDR3 loop spans 15 amino acids. The CDR3 reads CSATPQRSSGSKQFF. CDR3 DNA sequence: TGCAGTGCTACCCCACAAAGGTCTAGCGGGAGTAAGCAGTTCTTC.

In this sample, this clonotype turned up once. V and J are TRBV27 and TRBJ2-3; 9 bases are a match to TRBD2. This CDR3 has 15 residues. Trimming at V came to 2 bases and at J to 5 bases, leaving 5 bases not matched to a gene. The V gene's germline CDR1 is MNHEY and CDR2 SMNVEV (reference sequence). CDR3 amino acids: CASSLEPSGKDTQYF. The CDR3 DNA reads TGTGCCAGCAGTTTAGAACCTAGCGGGAAAGATACGCAGTATTTT.

This clonotype was counted between two and nine times. The J gene is TRBJ2-7, the V gene TRBV28; TRBD1 matches at 7 bases. CDR1 is MDHEN, CDR2 SYDVKM, per germline. V shed 7 bases, J shed 2 bases, and the junction held 14 bases outside the gene matches. This CDR3 is built from 16 residues. CDR3 coding DNA: TGTGCCAGCACTCCCTACGTCGGACAGGATCCCTACGAGCAGTACTTC. It codes for CASTPYVGQDPYEQYF.

This clonotype was seen more than once but under ten times. The chain employs TRBV28 and TRBJ2-7; 7 nucleotides match TRBD1. The CDR3 runs 13 residues. CDR1 is MDHEN, CDR2 SYDVKM, per germline. The V gene end was trimmed by 5 bases and the J gene end by 6 bases; junction bases not matched to a gene: 7. The CDR3 protein is CASSNRGVSEQYF. CDR3 in DNA: TGTGCCAGCAGTAACAGGGGAGTATCCGAGCAGTACTTC.